This entry lists 28 T cell receptor beta chains sequenced from one sample in a study of shared clonotypes between healthy human individuals. Produced via immunoSEQ multiplex PCR; TCRdb's table is partial and in-frame only. The sample yields around 700,000 clones, around 72% seen once. Input material: memory CD4+ T cells sorted from blood. As to subset: CD45RA-negative fraction. All receptors derive from a woman in her 30s in good health.

The V and J genes are TRBV6-1 and TRBJ1-3; the D gene is possibly TRBD1 (5 bases). The CDR3 totals 13 residues. The V and J ends lost 3 bases and 5 bases respectively, with 8 bases between them. CDR1 and CDR2 (germline): MNHNS, SASEGT. CDR3 in DNA: TGTGCCAGCAGTGACAGGGTACGAAACACCATATATTTT. Residues: CASSDRVRNTIYF.

On this clone: The same CDR3 is also encoded by other DNA sequences in this sample. The chain employs TRBV6-5 and TRBJ2-7; 10 positions match TRBD1. The CDR3 contains 15 residues. The germline gives CDR1 MNHEY, CDR2 SVGAGI. Unmatched junction bases numbered 5, after V lost 0 bases and J lost 6 bases. In DNA form, the CDR3 reads TGTGCCAGCAGTTACTCGAGACAGGGGGCGCGCGAGCAGTACTTC. Its translation is CASSYSRQGAREQYF.

This clone has just one count. This chain connects TRBV28 to TRBJ1-1; D is perhaps TRBD1 (6 bases). The germline V gene encodes CDR1 MDHEN and CDR2 SYDVKM. V gave up 11 bases and J gave up 5 bases, with 15 bases separating them. This CDR3 region has 12 residues. Here the CDR3 reads CAVSQGDTEAFF. The CDR3 bases are TGTGCCGTTTCACAGGGAGATACTGAAGCTTTCTTT.

V and J are TRBV21-1 and TRBJ2-1; the table gives TRBD2 as D, unverified against the DNA. TRBV21-1 has pseudogene status. The CDR3 contains 19 residues. CDR3 DNA sequence: TGTGCCAGCAGGAATCAATCAGGACTAGCCTTGAAAAGGGACAATGAGCAGTTCTTC. Protein product: CASRNQSGLALKRDNEQFF.

This chain uses TRBV11-2 with TRBJ2-5, with D possibly TRBD1 on 5 matching bases. Deletions cut 4 bases from V and 7 bases from J, with 13 bases between. This CDR3 is 13 amino acids long. Germline V gives CDR1 SGHAT, CDR2 FQNNGV. The chain's CDR3 is CASSYYRSGTQYF. The CDR3 DNA is TGTGCCAGCAGCTACTACAGGTCTGGGACCCAGTACTTC.

CDR3 coding DNA: TGTGCCATCAGGAGGAACACCGGGGAGCTGTTTTTT. Translating gives CAIRRNTGELFF. V usage is TRBV10-3 and J usage is TRBJ2-2; D gene ambiguous. CDR3 size: 12 residues. The V end was cut by 6 bases, the J end by 1 base, with 3 bases between. CDR1 ENHRY and CDR2 SYGVKD come from the germline V gene.

This chain uses TRBV4-1 with TRBJ2-1; no clear D. The V end was cut by 2 bases, the J end by 3 bases, with 5 bases between. Germline CDR1 and CDR2: MGHRA and YSYEKL. This CDR3 spans 13 amino acids. For the CDR3, the DNA is TGCGCCAGCAGCCAACTGCTCTACAATGAGCAGTTCTTC. Translated: CASSQLLYNEQFF.

The chain uses TRBV9 and TRBJ2-1, with 8 bases fitting TRBD2. This CDR3 is built from 15 residues. The J segment lost 6 bases and the V segment lost 3 bases, leaving 8 bases of the junction unmatched. Germline V lookup: CDR1 SGDLS, CDR2 YYNGEE. CDR3 DNA sequence: TGTGCCAGCAGCGGGCCGGGCGGGAGGTTCAATGAGCAGTTCTTC. Its protein is CASSGPGGRFNEQFF. Supplemented by reference TRBV9 and TRBJ2-1, the full variable domain reads DSGVTQTPKHLITATGQRVTLRCSPRSGDLSVYWYQQSLDQGLQFLIQYYNGEERAKGNILERFSAQQFPDLHSELNLSSLELGDSALYFCASSGPGGRFNEQFFGPGTRLTVL.

The chain joins TRBV30 to TRBJ1-3; D is ambiguous. The ends were cut back, 2 bases at V and 9 bases at J, with 11 bases in the middle. Germline V lookup: CDR1 GTSNPN, CDR2 SVGIG (reference sequence). This CDR3 spans 12 amino acids. CDR3 amino acids: CAWSRIGSTIYF. The CDR3 bases are TGTGCCTGGAGTCGCATAGGGAGCACCATATATTTT.

The CDR3 reads CATSRKKTSGISSYEQYF. The CDR3 bases are TGTGCCACCAGCAGAAAAAAGACTAGCGGGATTAGCTCCTACGAGCAGTACTTC. The V gene is TRBV15, the J gene TRBJ2-7; the match to TRBD2 covers 11 bases. In germline, CDR1 is LNHNV, CDR2 YYDKDF (reference sequence). The CDR3 covers 18 residues. V dropped 2 bases and J dropped 0; count of bases not matched to a gene: 9.

As regards this clone: Within the sample, other DNA sequences also encode this same CDR3. V is TRBV6-1 and J is TRBJ2-7; maybe TRBD1 (6 bases). CDR3 length: 13 residues. Germline V gene data show CDR1 as MNHNS and CDR2 as SASEGT. Trimming left V 1 base short and J 7 bases short, with 11 bases between. The CDR3 bases are TGTGCCAGCAGTGAAGTAACAGGGCGGGAGCAGTACTTC. This translates into CASSEVTGREQYF.

The rearrangement joins TRBV30 to TRBJ2-7; D gene unclear. The CDR3 is 11 amino acids. The germline CDR1 and CDR2 sequences are GTSNPN and SVGIG (reference sequence). V lost 2 bases to trimming and J lost 3 bases, with 5 bases between them. The chain's CDR3 is CAWSIYYEQYF. The CDR3 DNA reads as TGTGCCTGGAGTATTTACTACGAGCAGTACTTC.

The chain couples TRBV11-3 to TRBJ2-5, with TRBD2 identical over 11 bases. J gave up 5 bases and V 3 bases, and 5 bases lay outside the gene matches. CDR1 SGHNT and CDR2 YENEEA come from the germline V gene. CDR3 length: 15 amino acids. This CDR3 reads CASSFTSGRGETQYF. In nucleotides, the CDR3 is TGTGCCAGCAGCTTTACTAGCGGGAGAGGGGAGACCCAGTACTTC.

J is TRBJ2-5 and V is TRBV2, with 11 bases lining up with TRBD2. Germline V gene data show CDR1 as SNHLY and CDR2 as FYNNEI. The CDR3 runs to 14 residues. Trimming cost V 9 bases and J 0 bases; bases outside gene matches: 3. CDR3 region: CARLAGGDQETQYF. The DNA of the CDR3 is TGTGCCAGGTTAGCGGGAGGGGACCAAGAGACCCAGTACTTC.

The chain combines TRBV5-1 with TRBJ2-7; no clear D. This CDR3 is built from 15 residues. Germline CDR1 and CDR2: SGHRS and YFSETQ. The ends were cut back, 0 bases at V and 7 bases at J, with 17 bases in the middle. CDR3 residues: CASSLGPNSPGEQYF. The CDR3 DNA is TGCGCCAGCAGCTTGGGCCCCAACTCCCCCGGGGAGCAGTACTTC.

This rearrangement joins TRBV5-1 to TRBJ1-4; TRBD1 matches at 7 bases. The CDR3 has 14 residues. Germline V CDR1 and CDR2: SGHRS, YFSETQ. J lost 8 bases, V lost 4 bases, and 8 bases had no gene match. The CDR3 DNA reads as TGCGCCAGCAGCACCGGGACAGCCGACGAAAAACTGTTTTTT. Residues: CASSTGTADEKLFF.

This chain links TRBV7-8 with TRBJ2-1; perhaps TRBD1 as D (6 bases). Per germline, CDR1 SGHVS and CDR2 FQNEAQ. V shed 6 bases and J shed 9 bases, with 15 bases lying between them. The CDR3 has 13 residues. The CDR3 is CASRSSTGSEQFF. CDR3 DNA sequence: TGTGCCAGCAGATCATCGACAGGTAGTGAGCAGTTCTTC.

Note on this clone: This CDR3 is also generated by other DNA sequences in the sample. The chain combines TRBV5-1 with TRBJ1-1, with 7 positions matching TRBD1. Trimming removed 2 bases from V and 1 base from J; junction bases left unmatched: 2. CDR1 and CDR2 (germline): SGHRS, YFSETQ. CDR3 length: 14 amino acids. DNA for the CDR3: TGCGCCAGCAGCTTCGGGACAGAGAACACTGAAGCTTTCTTT. This codes for CASSFGTENTEAFF.

In this sample, this clone turned up a few times. Other DNA sequences in this sample translate to the same CDR3. The chain employs TRBV29-1 and TRBJ2-7; D is undetermined. The V gene's germline CDR1 is SQVTM and CDR2 ANQGSEA. The CDR3 runs to 12 residues. Trimming took 3 bases from V and 3 from J, leaving 9 bases between them. CDR3 in amino acids: CSVESQNYEQYF. As DNA, the CDR3 is TGCAGCGTTGAGTCACAGAACTACGAGCAGTACTTC.

V and J are TRBV15 and TRBJ1-3; no reliable D call. There are 16 residues in the CDR3. The germline V gene encodes CDR1 LNHNV and CDR2 YYDKDF (reference sequence). V lost 5 bases and J lost 2, with 16 bases in between. The CDR3 bases are TGTGCCACCAGCGGTGCTTTATCGGGGACTGGAAACACCATATATTTT. It encodes CATSGALSGTGNTIYF.

This clone was observed a single time. The chain recombines TRBV28 with TRBJ2-7, with 11 bases lining up with TRBD1. From germline, CDR1 is MDHEN and CDR2 SYDVKM. V lost 6 bases and J lost 3; bases outside the gene matches: 4. The CDR3 totals 14 residues. The CDR3 loop reads CASRGTGGFYEQYF. The DNA for the CDR3 is TGTGCCAGCAGGGGGACAGGGGGATTCTACGAGCAGTACTTC.

This clone was observed a few times. This chain links TRBV6-1 with TRBJ1-1; D call uncertain. Germline assignment: CDR1 MNHNS and CDR2 SASEGT. Trimming cost V 6 bases and J 6 bases, with 17 bases left between them. The CDR3 is 14 amino acids. The CDR3 DNA follows: TGTGCCAGCAGCGATAACAGCTTACGGGCTGAAGCTTTCTTT. It translates to CASSDNSLRAEAFF.

Details on this clone: The same CDR3 can be traced to other DNA sequences in this sample. V usage is TRBV5-1 and J usage is TRBJ1-1; 8 bases are shared with TRBD1. The germline gives CDR1 SGHRS, CDR2 YFSETQ. The CDR3 is 16 residues long. V lost 4 bases to trimming and J lost 2 bases; unmatched junction nucleotides: 10. The CDR3 region is CASSLGPTGANTEAFF. In nucleotides, the CDR3 is TGCGCCAGCAGCCTGGGACCGACAGGGGCCAACACTGAAGCTTTCTTT.

This clone was counted once. The chain carries TRBV5-1 and TRBJ1-2; TRBD1 matches 9 bases. The CDR3 is 14 amino acids. Trimming cost V 4 bases and J 6 bases; bases outside gene matches: 7. The V gene's germline CDR1 is SGHRS and CDR2 YFSETQ. Here the CDR3 reads CASSARQGVDGYTF. The CDR3 nucleotides are TGCGCCAGCAGCGCCCGACAGGGGGTTGATGGCTACACCTTC.

This clone was observed a single time. The V gene is TRBV15, the J gene TRBJ2-6, with TRBD2 identical over 8 bases. Germline V gene lookup returns CDR1 LNHNV and CDR2 YYDKDF (reference sequence). Trimming took 2 bases from V and 2 from J; bases not matched to a gene: 14. CDR3 length equals 20 residues. The DNA of the CDR3 is TGTGCCACCAGCAGAACCCTCCAGCCTAGCGGGCGTCCTGGGGCCAACGTCCTGACTTTC. Its translation: CATSRTLQPSGRPGANVLTF.

As for this clone: At one end the junction does not follow the germline gene, possibly because of a read error. The rearrangement joins TRBV7-3 to TRBJ2-2; 8 bases fit TRBD1. This CDR3 is built from 15 residues. Germline CDR1 is SGHTA and CDR2 is FQGTGA. The CDR3 DNA is TGTGCCAGCAGCTTCCAGGGGGCGAATACCGGGGAGCTGTTTTTT. Translating it yields CASSFQGANTGELFF.

Only one count was recorded for this clone. The chain uses TRBV19 and TRBJ1-5, with D perhaps matching TRBD1 (5 bases). Trimming took 4 bases from V and 0 from J, leaving 10 bases between them. The length of the CDR3 is 15 residues. Germline V gene data show CDR1 as LNHDA and CDR2 as SQIVND (reference sequence). CDR3 sequence: CASSTPGFSNQPQHF. The CDR3 DNA sequence: TGTGCCAGTAGTACGCCAGGGTTTAGCAATCAGCCCCAGCATTTT.

The V call is TRBV18, the J call TRBJ2-3, with D possibly being TRBD2 (5 bases). The germline CDR1 and CDR2 sequences are KGHSH and LQKENI. This CDR3 spans 17 amino acids. V was clipped by 2 bases and J by 4 bases, with 19 bases between them. The CDR3 here is CASSPSRDASRSDTQYF. CDR3 sequence (DNA): TGTGCCAGCTCACCATCCCGGGATGCTAGCAGATCAGATACGCAGTATTTT.